One and the same sample provided the 8 T cell receptor beta chains below, sequenced in a study of naive and memory T cell subsets. Study observations and caveats: A few larger clonotypes appeared in naive repertoires, especially CD8, possibly memory cells re-expressing CD45RA.

Their recognized antigens are unknown. An equimolar mix of two oligonucleotides served as the beta constant-region primer for TRBC1 and TRBC2. Ligated cDNA was amplified by four rounds of PCR with nested alpha and beta constant-region primers and SP2. MiXCR was run by TCRdb on the UMI-ligation and nested PCR reads, yielding one entry per CDR3 protein. In the table there are roughly 150,000 distinct CDR3 sequences, 15% to 20% of which are singletons. The sample comprised naive CD8+ T cells from blood. These receptors came from a human donor in good health.

This sequence joins TRBV29-1 and TRBJ2-7, with D tentatively TRBD2 (6 bases). V shed 3 bases and J shed 5 bases, with 11 bases lying between them. The germline V gene has CDR1 SQVTM and CDR2 ANQGSEA. This CDR3 is built from 12 residues. The CDR3 DNA follows: TGCAGCGTTGACGGCAGGGAGGACGAGCAGTACTTC. Translated: CSVDGREDEQYF.

The chain is built from TRBV7-9 and TRBJ2-7; D gene unclear. From germline, CDR1 is SEHNR and CDR2 FQNEAQ (reference sequence). This CDR3 region has 13 residues. Trimming left V 2 bases short and J 7 bases short, with 12 bases between. The CDR3 sequence is CASSLMDLGEQYF. The DNA for the CDR3 is TGTGCCAGCAGCTTAATGGATTTAGGGGAGCAGTACTTC.

This clonotype was found many times. CDR3 in DNA: TGTGCCAGCAGCCAGGGGGCCAGTTACGAGCAGTACTTC. This encodes CASSQGASYEQYF. V gene TRBV13 combines with J gene TRBJ2-7; TRBD1 aligns across 8 bases. Germline values: CDR1 PRHDT, CDR2 FYEKMQ (reference sequence). V shed 5 bases and J 4 bases; nucleotides not matched to a gene: 4. The CDR3 runs 13 residues.

This clonotype was detected only a few times. The J gene is TRBJ2-7, the V gene TRBV9; 7 bases agree with TRBD1. After removal of 0 bases from V and 3 bases from J, the junction contained 3 bases not matched to a gene. The CDR3 has 14 residues. Germline values: CDR1 SGDLS, CDR2 YYNGEE. CDR3 in amino acids: CASSVVPGGYEQYF. In DNA form, the CDR3 reads TGTGCCAGCAGCGTAGTCCCAGGGGGCTACGAGCAGTACTTC.

This clonotype appeared a few times. The rearrangement joins TRBV11-2 to TRBJ2-1, with 7 bases lining up with TRBD2. CDR3 length: 13 amino acids. V gave up 3 bases and J gave up 8 bases; unmatched junction bases: 4. The germline gives CDR1 SGHAT, CDR2 FQNNGV. The CDR3, as DNA: TGTGCCAGCAGCTTTCCAACTAGCGATGAGCAGTTCTTC. It codes for CASSFPTSDEQFF.

The V gene is TRBV28, the J gene TRBJ2-2, with D unclear. V was cut by 3 bases and J by 0 bases, with 8 bases left in between. Germline CDR1 MDHEN, CDR2 SYDVKM. The CDR3 is 15 amino acids. The chain's CDR3 is CASSFSDSNTGELFF. CDR3 in DNA: TGTGCCAGCAGTTTCAGCGATTCGAACACCGGGGAGCTGTTTTTT. The full variable domain, rest sourced from reference TRBV28 and TRBJ2-2, is DVKVTQSSRYLVKRTGEKVFLECVQDMDHENMFWYRQDPGLGLRLIYFSYDVKMKEKGDIPEGYSVSREKKERFSLILESASTNQTSMYLCASSFSDSNTGELFFGEGSRLTVL.

With respect to this clonotype: As the CDR3 is not closed by the conserved phenylalanine or tryptophan, this likely results from a read error. This chain links TRBV3-1 with TRBJ2-1; 7 positions match TRBD1. CDR3 length equals 15 residues. The ends lost 2 bases at V and 7 bases at J; junction bases unmatched: 8. CDR1 and CDR2 (germline): LGHDT, YNNKEL (reference sequence). The CDR3 DNA follows: TGTGCCAGCAGCCAAACAGGGGTCGTAGAAAATGAGCAGTTCCTC. Translating gives CASSQTGVVENEQFL.

This clonotype has only a few counts. This chain uses TRBV28 with TRBJ1-1; D remains unclear. V lost 5 bases, J lost 0 bases, and 10 bases lay in between. This CDR3 spans 14 amino acids. Germline V gives CDR1 MDHEN, CDR2 SYDVKM. This CDR3 is CASSPVYMNTEAFF. CDR3 coding DNA: TGTGCCAGCAGTCCCGTGTACATGAACACTGAAGCTTTCTTT.